A single sample is the source of the 9 T cell receptor beta chains below, sequenced in a study of T cells in Graves' hyperthyroidism and ophthalmopathy (dated by TCRdb to about 2019). Libraries were prepared through multiplex PCR. Sequencing was carried out with an Illumina HiSeq 2000. Amplification of TCR beta CDR3 regions was carried out from RNA transcripts. For the first round of RT-PCR on the TCR CDR3, the HTBI primer set was used together with the Qiagen OneStep RT-PCR kit. In-frame beta chains were kept once TCRdb had trimmed the public reads at Q25 with fastp and called clones with MiXCR. Here each entry gathers all rows of one CDR3 protein and keeps the most common genes and DNA. Recorded for this sample are roughly 710,000 distinct CDR3 sequences; roughly 32% of them occurred a single time. Roughly 30% of the sample lies in the top ten. The sample was blood. The receptors here all came from a woman aged 40 to 49 with Graves' hyperthyroidism.

This clonotype was seen a few times. The genes are TRBV7-9 and TRBJ2-2; D uncertain. Germline CDR1 is SEHNR and CDR2 is FQNEAQ (reference sequence). The ends were cut back, 5 bases at V and 8 bases at J, with 15 bases in the middle. This CDR3 region has 14 residues. Written as DNA, the CDR3 is TGTGCCAGCAGCCAGTCCCGGTTTTATGGGGAGCTGTTTTTT. It encodes CASSQSRFYGELFF. The full variable domain, completed using reference TRBV7-9 and TRBJ2-2, is DTGVSQNPRHKITKRGQNVTFRCDPISEHNRLYWYRQTLGQGPEFLTYFQNEAQLEKSRLLSDRFSAERPKGSFSTLEIQRTEQGDSAMYLCASSQSRFYGELFFGEGSRLTVL.

This clonotype was seen only a few times. This chain uses TRBV5-6 with TRBJ2-5; D is ambiguous. CDR3 length: 14 residues. The germline CDR1 and CDR2 sequences are SGHDT and YYEEEE. V was cut by 1 base and J by 2 bases, with 9 bases left in between. The CDR3 DNA follows: TGTGCCAGCAGCTTGTTGAACGAACAAGAGACCCAGTACTTC. Amino acids: CASSLLNEQETQYF.

This rearrangement joins TRBV7-2 to TRBJ2-7; 9 bases align to TRBD2. The CDR3 is 15 amino acids. Germline loops: CDR1 SGHTA, CDR2 FQGNSA. V shed 5 bases and J 1 base; nucleotides not matched to a gene: 6. In nucleotides, the CDR3 is TGTGCCAGCAGCCAGGCGGGAGGGCTTTCCTACGAGCAGTACTTC. Translation: CASSQAGGLSYEQYF.

This clonotype was seen repeatedly, ten times or more. The rearrangement links TRBV19 to TRBJ2-5, with D uncertain. The germline V gene has CDR1 LNHDA and CDR2 SQIVND (reference sequence). The CDR3 is 15 residues long. V lost 4 bases, J lost 2 bases, and 14 bases lay in between. Written as DNA, the CDR3 is TGTGCCAGTAGTAATAGCAGGCCACCACAAGAGACCCAGTACTTC. As protein: CASSNSRPPQETQYF.

V gene TRBV12-3 or TRBV12-4 combines with J gene TRBJ1-6; D is perhaps TRBD1 (5 bases). V lost 5 bases and J 6 bases, leaving 20 bases between the germline ends. The CDR3 sequence is 17 residues long. The CDR3 sequence: CASSPGSVGSINSPLHF. CDR3 nucleotides: TGTGCCAGCAGTCCAGGGTCCGTGGGTTCCATTAATTCACCCCTCCACTTT.

The chain joins TRBV12-3 or TRBV12-4 to TRBJ1-2; D is ambiguous. V lost 9 bases and J 8 bases, leaving 13 bases between the germline ends. This CDR3 contains 11 residues. CDR3 DNA: TGTGCCAGTAAAGGATTCAGAGGCTACACCTTC. Translated, it gives CASKGFRGYTF.

The chain recombines TRBV6-5 with TRBJ2-2; D remains unclear. The V gene lost 5 bases and the J gene lost 4 bases, with 14 bases spanning the gap. In germline, CDR1 is MNHEY, CDR2 SVGAGI. The CDR3 length is 15 residues. The CDR3 DNA reads as TGTGCCAGCAGTAGTCCAACGCCCCCCACCGGGGAGCTGTTTTTT. Translation gives CASSSPTPPTGELFF.

This clonotype has more than one count but fewer than ten. Compared with germline, one end of the junction differs, possibly owing to a read error. The chain uses TRBV5-8 and TRBJ2-7; D gene ambiguous. The CDR3 consists of 11 residues. The germline CDR1 and CDR2 sequences are SGHTS and YDEGEE. In DNA, the CDR3 is TGTGCCAGCAGCTTTCTTCTTACTGGAAACTTC. Amino acid sequence: CASSFLLTGNF.

Concerning this clonotype itself: This clone may be a read error of a much larger clone one base away. The V call is TRBV20-1, the J call TRBJ1-3, with D hard to call. This CDR3 region has 11 residues. The germline CDR1 and CDR2 sequences are DFQATT and SNEGSKA (reference sequence). The CDR3 loop reads CSASSGNAIYF. CDR3 nucleotides: TGCAGTGCTAGTTCTGGAAACGCCATATATTTT.